This is a list of T cell receptor beta chains from one sample in a study of T cell responses to AZD1222 COVID-19 vaccine. Some clones are missing from TCRdb's copy, which holds only in-frame ones; the method was immunoSEQ multiplex PCR. The sample has about 120,000 clones; 80% to 95% are singletons. Sequenced here: peripheral blood, sampled 28 days after the second dose of the MenACWY control vaccine. The receptors shown here come from an adult who received the MenACWY meningococcal vaccine as a control. Both conserved end residues are trimmed from each CDR3.

cdr3_aa j_call v_call
ASSLGRGRGNYGYT TRBJ1-2 TRBV13
ASSPGTDDSNQPQH TRBJ1-5 TRBV7-9
ASSLVASQGDGYT TRBJ1-2 TRBV5-1
ASSLVRVENTEAF TRBJ1-1 TRBV7-2
ATGRTGTYNSPLH TRBJ1-6 TRBV2
ASSQYAGKGYGYT TRBJ1-2 TRBV3-1/TRBV3-2
ASSTTGADTQY TRBJ2-3 TRBV5-1
ASSITDGPGIKQY TRBJ2-7 TRBV28
ASSQDRATEAF TRBJ1-1 TRBV7-6
ASSSILELF TRBJ2-2 TRBV7-9
ASSLTSGSLVEQF TRBJ2-1 TRBV7-9
ASSPFLGGANEKLF TRBJ1-4 TRBV28
ASRMDRQNTEAF TRBJ1-1 TRBV28
ASSLARVYYEQY TRBJ2-7 TRBV5-6
AWSETSGRAGFSQY TRBJ2-3 TRBV30
ASTWGRGSLGGYT TRBJ1-2 TRBV11-2
ASSWTGAVREQF TRBJ2-1 TRBV7-8
ASRGTKAPYEQY TRBJ2-7 TRBV4-1